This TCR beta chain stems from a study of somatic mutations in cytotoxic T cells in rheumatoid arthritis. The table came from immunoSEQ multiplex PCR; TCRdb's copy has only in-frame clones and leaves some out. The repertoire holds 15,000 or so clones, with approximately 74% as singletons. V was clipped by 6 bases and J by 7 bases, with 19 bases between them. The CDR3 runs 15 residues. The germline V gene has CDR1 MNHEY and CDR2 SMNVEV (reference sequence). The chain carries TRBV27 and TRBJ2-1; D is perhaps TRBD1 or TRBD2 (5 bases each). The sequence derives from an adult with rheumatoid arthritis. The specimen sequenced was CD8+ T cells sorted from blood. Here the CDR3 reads CASRMGVPGWNEQFF. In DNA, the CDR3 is TGTGCCAGCAGGATGGGGGTCCCTGGTTGGAATGAGCAGTTCTTC.